Presented here are 14 T cell receptor beta chains from one specimen sequenced in a study of T cells in localized non-small cell lung cancer. Some clones are missing from TCRdb's copy, which holds only in-frame ones; the method was immunoSEQ multiplex PCR. The sample yields about 52,000 clones, approximately 86% seen once. The sequencing used PBMCs, collected before any cancer treatment. These receptors originate from a female donor with stage II lung adenocarcinoma.

The chain combines TRBV6-6 with TRBJ1-4; D remains ambiguous. Germline CDR1 is MNHNY and CDR2 is SVGAGI (reference sequence). V lost 4 bases and J lost 0, with 12 bases in between. The CDR3 consists of 16 residues. CDR3: CASSFRYSTTNEKLFF. The CDR3 DNA follows: TGTGCCAGCAGTTTCAGATACTCGACAACTAATGAAAAACTGTTTTTT.

This clone was found a few times. The chain is built from TRBV30 and TRBJ1-1; D unclear. V was cut by 6 bases and J by 7 bases, with 9 bases left in between. The CDR3 covers 10 residues. The germline CDR1 and CDR2 sequences are GTSNPN and SVGIG (reference sequence). This chain's CDR3 is CACSENEAFF. CDR3 DNA sequence: TGTGCCTGTTCAGAGAATGAAGCTTTCTTT.

This sequence joins TRBV2 and TRBJ2-7; D is ambiguous. V was shortened by 4 bases and J by 6 bases, with 7 bases between the two germline ends. Germline loops: CDR1 SNHLY, CDR2 FYNNEI. This CDR3 is built from 11 residues. CDR3 loop: CASSASFEQYF. The CDR3 DNA is TGTGCCAGCAGTGCGAGTTTCGAGCAGTACTTC.

This chain links TRBV18 with TRBJ1-1; TRBD1 agrees at 8 bases. The germline CDR1 and CDR2 sequences are KGHSH and LQKENI. The V segment lost 4 bases and the J segment 3 bases; nucleotides outside the gene matches: 7. This CDR3 contains 15 residues. CDR3 amino acids: CASSRLQGGHTEAFF. In DNA form, the CDR3 reads TGTGCCAGCTCACGACTACAGGGGGGTCACACTGAAGCTTTCTTT.

This rearrangement joins TRBV29-1 to TRBJ1-2; 8 bases are shared with TRBD1. Germline-derived CDR1 and CDR2 are SQVTM and ANQGSEA. The CDR3 is 18 amino acids. J gave up 2 bases and V 1 base, and 15 bases lay outside the gene matches. CDR3 DNA: TGCAGCGTTGAAGTTTGGGCGGACAGGGAAGGGATAAACTATGGCTACACCTTC. This gives the protein CSVEVWADREGINYGYTF.

Remarks on this clone: Other DNA sequences in this specimen translate into the identical CDR3. This chain connects TRBV9 to TRBJ1-1; D gene ambiguous. CDR1 and CDR2 (germline): SGDLS, YYNGEE. The CDR3 spans 13 residues. Trimming took 0 bases from V and 0 from J, leaving 3 bases between them. The CDR3 DNA reads TGTGCCAGCAGCGTAGAGGTGAACACTGAAGCTTTCTTT. The encoded protein is CASSVEVNTEAFF.

The chain recombines TRBV6-1 with TRBJ2-3; the D gene could be TRBD1 or TRBD2 (6 bases each). The CDR3 covers 13 residues. V lost 8 bases to trimming and J lost 6 bases, with 15 bases between them. Germline V CDR1 and CDR2: MNHNS, SASEGT. This chain's CDR3 is CASGEGGWDTQYF. The CDR3 DNA follows: TGTGCCAGCGGAGAGGGGGGTTGGGATACGCAGTATTTT.

This clone has just one count. The chain couples TRBV7-6 to TRBJ1-6; 10 nucleotides match TRBD1. Germline CDR1 reads SGHVS; CDR2 reads FNYEAQ. The CDR3 totals 15 residues. V was pared by 2 bases and J by 8 bases, with 3 bases of the junction left unmatched. The CDR3 loop reads CASSLTGQGYSPLHF. Here the CDR3 DNA reads TGTGCCAGCAGCTTAACGGGACAGGGGTATTCACCCCTCCACTTT. Together with reference TRBV7-6 and TRBJ1-6, the CDR3 gives the full variable domain: GAGVSQSPRYKVTKRGQDVALRCDPISGHVSLYWYRQALGQGPEFLTYFNYEAQQDKSGLPNDRFSAERPEGSISTLTIQRTEQRDSAMYRCASSLTGQGYSPLHFGNGTRLTVT.

This clone came up once. DNA of the CDR3: TGTGCCAGCAGTGAATGGGGGGATCAGCCCCAGCATTTT. Translating gives CASSEWGDQPQHF. The chain combines TRBV2 with TRBJ1-5; weak D call: TRBD1 (5 bases). V lost 2 bases to trimming and J lost 5 bases, with 7 bases between them. The germline gives CDR1 SNHLY, CDR2 FYNNEI. The CDR3 is 13 amino acids.

The CDR3 sequence is CATRRNRAPEAFF. The DNA for the CDR3 is TGTGCCACCCGAAGGAACAGGGCCCCTGAAGCTTTCTTT. The rearrangement links TRBV25-1 to TRBJ1-1, with D possibly TRBD1 on 6 matching bases. V was pared by 10 bases and J by 6 bases, with 18 bases between. The CDR3 covers 13 residues. CDR1 is MGHDK and CDR2 is SYGVNS in the germline V gene.

In its sample, this clone was seen a few times. J is TRBJ1-1 and V is TRBV12-5; D remains unclear. CDR1 and CDR2 from the germline V gene are LGHNT and FRNRAP. Trimming left V 3 bases short and J 8 bases short, with 4 bases between. The CDR3 extends over 10 amino acids. This CDR3 reads CASGFGEAFF. The CDR3 nucleotides are TGTGCTAGTGGTTTTGGGGAAGCTTTCTTT.

The genes are TRBV6-1 and TRBJ2-7; D might be TRBD1 (5 bases). The CDR3 loop spans 15 amino acids. V lost 2 bases, J lost 2 bases, and 13 bases lay in between. The V gene's germline CDR1 is MNHNS and CDR2 SASEGT. The CDR3: CASSETPTVPYEQYF. CDR3 in DNA: TGTGCCAGCAGTGAAACCCCGACAGTCCCCTACGAGCAGTACTTC.

The chain joins TRBV27 to TRBJ2-7, with 7 bases identical to TRBD1. Germline CDR1 reads MNHEY; CDR2 reads SMNVEV (reference sequence). Germline trimming cut 5 bases from V and 0 bases from J; bases unmatched to any gene: 10. The CDR3 is made up of 16 amino acids. CDR3 sequence (DNA): TGTGCCAGCAGTGCCGACAGGGTAGCGAGCTCCTACGAGCAGTACTTC. Its translation: CASSADRVASSYEQYF.

The chain couples TRBV25-1 to TRBJ1-6, with D tentatively TRBD1 (5 bases). This CDR3 has 15 amino acids. Germline lookup yields CDR1 MGHDK and CDR2 SYGVNS. Between the trimmed V and J ends, which lost 4 bases and 7 bases, there was a span of 14 bases. The CDR3 region is CASSVPGPGNSPLHF. The CDR3, as DNA: TGTGCCAGCAGTGTGCCGGGACCAGGAAATTCACCCCTCCACTTT.